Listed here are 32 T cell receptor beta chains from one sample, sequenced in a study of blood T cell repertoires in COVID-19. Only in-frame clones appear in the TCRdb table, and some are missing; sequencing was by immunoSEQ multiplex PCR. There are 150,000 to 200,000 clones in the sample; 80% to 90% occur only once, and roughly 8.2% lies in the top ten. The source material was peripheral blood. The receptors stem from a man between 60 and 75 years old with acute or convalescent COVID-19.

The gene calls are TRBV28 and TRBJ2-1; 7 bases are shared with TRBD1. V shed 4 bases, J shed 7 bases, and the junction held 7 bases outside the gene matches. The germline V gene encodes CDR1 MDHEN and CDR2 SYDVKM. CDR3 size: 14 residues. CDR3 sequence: CASSSLTGDNEQFF. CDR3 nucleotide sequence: TGTGCCAGCAGTTCCCTTACAGGGGATAATGAGCAGTTCTTC.

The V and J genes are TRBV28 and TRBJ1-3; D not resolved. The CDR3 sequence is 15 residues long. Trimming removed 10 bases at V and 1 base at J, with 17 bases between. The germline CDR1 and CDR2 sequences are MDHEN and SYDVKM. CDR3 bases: TGTGCCACCACGGGAAGGCCCTTATCTGGAAACACCATATATTTT. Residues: CATTGRPLSGNTIYF.

CDR3 in DNA: TGTGCCAGCAGCGCCAGTGGCAGCGCAAACTATGGCTACACCTTC. Its translation: CASSASGSANYGYTF. V usage is TRBV7-3 and J usage is TRBJ1-2, with D unclear. The germline CDR1 and CDR2 sequences are SGHTA and FQGTGA. The length of the CDR3 is 15 residues. Trimming left V 5 bases short and J 2 bases short, with 15 bases between.

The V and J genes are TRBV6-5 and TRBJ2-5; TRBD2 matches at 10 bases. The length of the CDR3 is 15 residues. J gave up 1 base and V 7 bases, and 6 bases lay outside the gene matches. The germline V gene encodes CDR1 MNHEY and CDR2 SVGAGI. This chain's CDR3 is CASNPAGGPQETQYF. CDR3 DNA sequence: TGTGCCAGCAACCCAGCGGGAGGGCCCCAAGAGACCCAGTACTTC.

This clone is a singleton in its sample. CDR3 DNA: TGTGCCAGCAGTCTCCGACAGGGTTGGCCAGATACGCAGTATTTT. As protein: CASSLRQGWPDTQYF. The rearrangement uses TRBV27 and TRBJ2-3; 7 bases are a match to TRBD1. CDR1 is MNHEY, CDR2 SMNVEV, per germline (reference sequence). The V and J ends lost 5 bases and 4 bases, in that order; junction bases with no gene match: 9. CDR3 length: 15 residues.

CDR3 bases: TGTGCCAGCAGCTTCGGGCAGGGGGCTTTTAGGAACACTGAAGCTTTCTTT. Translation: CASSFGQGAFRNTEAFF. The gene calls are TRBV7-6 and TRBJ1-1, with 8 nucleotides matching TRBD1. This CDR3 is 17 amino acids long. With 3 bases clipped from V and 1 base from J, the junction kept 10 bases outside the gene matches. Germline V gene sequence: CDR1 SGHVS, CDR2 FNYEAQ.

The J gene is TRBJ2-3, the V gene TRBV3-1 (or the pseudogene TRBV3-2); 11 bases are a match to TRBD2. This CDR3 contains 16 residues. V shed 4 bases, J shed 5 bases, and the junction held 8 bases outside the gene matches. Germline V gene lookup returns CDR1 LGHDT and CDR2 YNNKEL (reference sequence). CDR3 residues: CASSRQLAGAKDTQYF. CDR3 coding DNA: TGTGCCAGCAGCCGCCAACTAGCGGGAGCGAAAGATACGCAGTATTTT.

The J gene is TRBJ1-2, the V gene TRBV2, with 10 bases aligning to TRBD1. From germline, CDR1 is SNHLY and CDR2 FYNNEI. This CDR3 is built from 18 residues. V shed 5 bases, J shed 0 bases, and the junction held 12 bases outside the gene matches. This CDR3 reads CASSPPAGTGEANYGYTF. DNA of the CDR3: TGTGCCAGCAGTCCACCGGCCGGGACAGGGGAAGCTAACTATGGCTACACCTTC. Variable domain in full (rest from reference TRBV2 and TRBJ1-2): EPEVTQTPSHQVTQMGQEVILRCVPISNHLYFYWYRQILGQKVEFLVSFYNNEISEKSEIFDDQFSVERPDGSNFTLKIRSTKLEDSAMYFCASSPPAGTGEANYGYTFGSGTRLTVV.

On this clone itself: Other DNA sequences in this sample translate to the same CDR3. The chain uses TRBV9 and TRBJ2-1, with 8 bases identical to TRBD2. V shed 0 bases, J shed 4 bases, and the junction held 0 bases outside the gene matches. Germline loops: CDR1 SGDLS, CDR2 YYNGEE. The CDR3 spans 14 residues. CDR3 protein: CASSVASGYNEQFF. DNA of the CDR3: TGTGCCAGCAGCGTAGCTAGCGGGTACAATGAGCAGTTCTTC.

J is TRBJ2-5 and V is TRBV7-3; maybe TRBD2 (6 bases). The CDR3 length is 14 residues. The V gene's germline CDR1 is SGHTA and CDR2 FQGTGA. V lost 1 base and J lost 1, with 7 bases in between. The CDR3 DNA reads TGTGCCAGCAGCTTAAATAGCGGCCAAGAGACCCAGTACTTC. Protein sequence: CASSLNSGQETQYF.

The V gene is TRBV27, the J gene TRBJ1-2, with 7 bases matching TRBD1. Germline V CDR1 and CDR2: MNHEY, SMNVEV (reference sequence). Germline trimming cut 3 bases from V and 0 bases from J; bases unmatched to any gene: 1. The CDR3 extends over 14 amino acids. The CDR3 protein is CASSLTGSNYGYTF. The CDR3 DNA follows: TGTGCCAGCAGTTTGACAGGGTCTAACTATGGCTACACCTTC.

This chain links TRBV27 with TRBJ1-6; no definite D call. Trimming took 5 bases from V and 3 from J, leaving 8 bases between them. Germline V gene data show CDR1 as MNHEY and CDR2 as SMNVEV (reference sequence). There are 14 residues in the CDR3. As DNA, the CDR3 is TGTGCCAGCAGTGGCGGCCTCTATAATTCACCCCTCCACTTT. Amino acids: CASSGGLYNSPLHF.

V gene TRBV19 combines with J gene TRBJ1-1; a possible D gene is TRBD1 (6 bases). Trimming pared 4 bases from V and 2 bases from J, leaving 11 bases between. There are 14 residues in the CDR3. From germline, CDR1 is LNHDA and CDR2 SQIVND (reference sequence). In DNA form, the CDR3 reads TGTGCCAGTAGTACTGGACAGTATAACACTGAAGCTTTCTTT. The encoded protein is CASSTGQYNTEAFF.

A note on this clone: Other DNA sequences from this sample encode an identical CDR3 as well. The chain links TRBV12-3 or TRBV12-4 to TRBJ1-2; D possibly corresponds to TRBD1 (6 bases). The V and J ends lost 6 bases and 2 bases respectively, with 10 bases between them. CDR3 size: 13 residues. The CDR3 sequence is CASSPDSNYGYTF. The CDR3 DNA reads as TGTGCCAGCAGCCCGGACAGCAACTATGGCTACACCTTC.

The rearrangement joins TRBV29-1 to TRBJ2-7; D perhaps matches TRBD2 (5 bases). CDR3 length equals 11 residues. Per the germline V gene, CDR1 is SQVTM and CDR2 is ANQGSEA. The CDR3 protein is CSGRTYDEQYF. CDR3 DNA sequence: TGCTCTGGCAGGACTTATGACGAGCAGTACTTC.

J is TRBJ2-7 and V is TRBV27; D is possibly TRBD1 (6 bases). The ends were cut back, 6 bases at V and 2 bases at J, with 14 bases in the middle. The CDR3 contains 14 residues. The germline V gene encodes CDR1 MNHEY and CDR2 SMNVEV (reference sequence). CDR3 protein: CASRAGAGAYEQYF. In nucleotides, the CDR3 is TGTGCCAGCAGGGCAGGGGCCGGAGCCTACGAGCAGTACTTC.

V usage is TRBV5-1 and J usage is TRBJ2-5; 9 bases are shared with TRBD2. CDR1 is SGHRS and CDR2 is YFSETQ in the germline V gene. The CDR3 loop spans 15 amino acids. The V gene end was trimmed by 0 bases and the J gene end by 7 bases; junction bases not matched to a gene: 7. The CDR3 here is CASSLAASGTGTQYF. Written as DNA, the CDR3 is TGCGCCAGCAGCTTGGCGGCTAGCGGGACCGGGACCCAGTACTTC.

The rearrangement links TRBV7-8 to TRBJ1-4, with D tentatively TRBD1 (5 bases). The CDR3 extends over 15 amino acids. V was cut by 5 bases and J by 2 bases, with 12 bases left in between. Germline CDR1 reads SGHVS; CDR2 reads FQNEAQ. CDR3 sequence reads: CASSPRQRTNEKLFF. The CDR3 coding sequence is TGTGCCAGCAGCCCCCGACAGAGGACTAATGAAAAACTGTTTTTT.

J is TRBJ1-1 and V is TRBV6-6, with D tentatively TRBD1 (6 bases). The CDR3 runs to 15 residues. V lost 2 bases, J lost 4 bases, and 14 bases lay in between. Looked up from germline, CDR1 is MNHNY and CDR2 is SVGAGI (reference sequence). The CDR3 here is CASSYGWGQGTEAFF. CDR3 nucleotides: TGTGCCAGCAGTTACGGGTGGGGGCAGGGCACTGAAGCTTTCTTT.

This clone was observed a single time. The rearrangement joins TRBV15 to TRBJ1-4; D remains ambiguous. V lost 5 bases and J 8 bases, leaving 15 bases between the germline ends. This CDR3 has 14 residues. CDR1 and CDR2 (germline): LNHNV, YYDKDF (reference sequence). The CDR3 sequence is CATSGREGFEKLFF. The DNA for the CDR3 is TGTGCCACCAGCGGCCGGGAAGGATTCGAAAAACTGTTTTTT.

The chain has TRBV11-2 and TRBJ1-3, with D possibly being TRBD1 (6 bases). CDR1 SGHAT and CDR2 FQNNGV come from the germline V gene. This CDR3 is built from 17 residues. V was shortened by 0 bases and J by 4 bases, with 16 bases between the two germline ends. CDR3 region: CASSLDSGGATGNTIYF. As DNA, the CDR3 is TGTGCCAGCAGCTTAGATTCGGGGGGCGCGACAGGAAACACCATATATTTT.

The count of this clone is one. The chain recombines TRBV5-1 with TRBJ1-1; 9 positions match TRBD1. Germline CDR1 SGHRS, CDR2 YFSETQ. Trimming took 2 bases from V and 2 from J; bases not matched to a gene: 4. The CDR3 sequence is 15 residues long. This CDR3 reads CASSFVGQGNTEAFF. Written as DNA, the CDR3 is TGCGCCAGCAGCTTCGTGGGACAGGGAAACACTGAAGCTTTCTTT.

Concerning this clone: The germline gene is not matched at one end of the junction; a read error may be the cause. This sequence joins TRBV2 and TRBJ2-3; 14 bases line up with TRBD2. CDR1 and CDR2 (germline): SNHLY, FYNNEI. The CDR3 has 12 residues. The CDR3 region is CASSSGLAGDHF. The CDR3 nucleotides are TGTGCCAGCAGCTCGGGACTAGCGGGAGATCATTTT.

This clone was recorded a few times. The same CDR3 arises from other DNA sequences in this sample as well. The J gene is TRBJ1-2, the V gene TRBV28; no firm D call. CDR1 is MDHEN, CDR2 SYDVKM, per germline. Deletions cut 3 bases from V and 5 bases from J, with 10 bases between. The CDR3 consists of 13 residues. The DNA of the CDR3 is TGTGCCAGCAGTTTGAGGAGATCTTATGGCTACACCTTC. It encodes CASSLRRSYGYTF.

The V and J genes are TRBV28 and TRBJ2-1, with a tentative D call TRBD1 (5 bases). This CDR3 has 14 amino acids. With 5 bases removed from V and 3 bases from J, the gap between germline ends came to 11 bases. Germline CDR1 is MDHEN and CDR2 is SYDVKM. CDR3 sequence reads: CASSRQTYYNEQFF. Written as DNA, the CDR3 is TGTGCCAGCAGTAGACAGACCTACTACAATGAGCAGTTCTTC.

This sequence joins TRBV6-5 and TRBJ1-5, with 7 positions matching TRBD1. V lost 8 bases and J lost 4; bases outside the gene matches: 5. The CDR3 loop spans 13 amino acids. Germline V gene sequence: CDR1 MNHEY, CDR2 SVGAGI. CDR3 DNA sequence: TGTGCCAGCCGAACGACAGGGAATCAGCCCCAGCATTTT. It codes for CASRTTGNQPQHF.

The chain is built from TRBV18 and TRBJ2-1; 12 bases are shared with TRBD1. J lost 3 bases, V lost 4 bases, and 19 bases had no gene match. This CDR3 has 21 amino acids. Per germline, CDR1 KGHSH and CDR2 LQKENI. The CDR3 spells CASSLNRGTGGFIRVYNEQFF. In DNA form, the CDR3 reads TGTGCCAGCTCACTCAATAGAGGGACAGGGGGCTTTATCAGGGTCTACAATGAGCAGTTCTTC.

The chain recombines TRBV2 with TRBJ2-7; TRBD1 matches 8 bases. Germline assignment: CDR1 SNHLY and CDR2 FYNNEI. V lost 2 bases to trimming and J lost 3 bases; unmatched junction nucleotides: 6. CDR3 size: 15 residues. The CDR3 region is CASSEKGRGLYEQYF. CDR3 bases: TGTGCCAGCAGTGAAAAGGGCAGGGGGCTCTACGAGCAGTACTTC.

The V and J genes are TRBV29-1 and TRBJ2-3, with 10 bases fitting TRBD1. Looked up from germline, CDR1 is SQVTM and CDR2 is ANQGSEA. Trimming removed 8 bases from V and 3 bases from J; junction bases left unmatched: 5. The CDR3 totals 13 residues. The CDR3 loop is CSSRQGATDTQYF. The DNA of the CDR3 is TGCAGCTCCCGACAGGGGGCGACAGATACGCAGTATTTT.

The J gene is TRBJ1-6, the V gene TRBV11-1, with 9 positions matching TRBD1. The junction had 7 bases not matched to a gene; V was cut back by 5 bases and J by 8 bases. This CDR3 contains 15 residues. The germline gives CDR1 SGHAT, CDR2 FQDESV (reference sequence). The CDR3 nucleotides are TGTGCCAGCAGCCAACAGGGGGCCGGTTATTCACCCCTCCACTTT. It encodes CASSQQGAGYSPLHF.

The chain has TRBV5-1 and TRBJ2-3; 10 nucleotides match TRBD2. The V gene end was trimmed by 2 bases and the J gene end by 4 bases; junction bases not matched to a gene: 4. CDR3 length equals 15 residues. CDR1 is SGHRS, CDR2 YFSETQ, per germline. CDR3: CASSFLLAGADTQYF. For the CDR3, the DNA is TGCGCCAGCAGCTTCCTCCTAGCGGGAGCAGATACGCAGTATTTT.

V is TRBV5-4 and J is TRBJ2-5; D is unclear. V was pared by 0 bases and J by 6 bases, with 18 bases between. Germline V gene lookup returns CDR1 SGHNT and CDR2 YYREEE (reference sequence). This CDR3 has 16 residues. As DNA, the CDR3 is TGTGCCAGCAGCTTGGATATGGAGACCTCCAGAAAGACCCAGTACTTC. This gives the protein CASSLDMETSRKTQYF.